The rows below give T cell receptor beta chains drawn from one sample of a study of T cells in Graves' hyperthyroidism and ophthalmopathy. TCRdb called the multiplex PCR reads again in MiXCR, with one record for every CDR3 protein. The sample shows hundreds of thousands of distinct CDR3 sequences, about 14% of them seen only once. Sequenced sample: blood. Source of these receptors: a woman aged 45-65 years with Graves' ophthalmopathy. CDR3s include the opening cysteine and the closing phenylalanine or tryptophan. D genes are given only for firm matches. Not all rows give a size; the values are once, few, many and, for expanded clones, a class.

D gene	V gene	J gene	clone size	CDR3 DNA	CDR3 protein
-	TRBV20-1	TRBJ2-1	many	TGCAGTGCTAGAGACCTAGACGGGTACAATGAGCAGTTCTTC	CSARDLDGYNEQFF
-	TRBV7-9	TRBJ1-6	-	TGTGCCAGCAGCTCAAACCCCGGCTCCTATAATTCACCCCTCCACTTT	CASSSNPGSYNSPLHF
-	TRBV2	TRBJ1-2	many	TGTGCCAGCAGTGATCAGGGGCCATACTATGGCTACACCTTC	CASSDQGPYYGYTF
-	TRBV7-9	TRBJ2-7	many	TGTGCCAGCTCCCCCCGGACTGGGCGGATCTACGAGCAGTACTTC	CASSPRTGRIYEQYF
TRBD1	TRBV7-9	TRBJ1-4	-	TGTGCCAGCAGTTTTCAGGGGGCAATAGGGGAAAAACTGTTTTTT	CASSFQGAIGEKLFF
-	TRBV7-3	TRBJ2-5	many	TGTGCCAGCAGCTTACTTGGCGATCCGGAGACCCAGTACTTC	CASSLLGDPETQYF
-	TRBV6-1	TRBJ1-2	many	TGTGCCAGCAGCCCAACCGGACAGAGCACTAACTATGGCTACACCTTC	CASSPTGQSTNYGYTF
TRBD1	TRBV7-9	TRBJ2-7	many	TGTGCCAGCAGCGCCGGGACAGGGAGCTCCTACGAGCAGTACTTC	CASSAGTGSSYEQYF
TRBD2	TRBV25-1	TRBJ2-7	-	TGTGCCAGCAGGACTAGCGGGATTATCTACGAGCAGTACTTC	CASRTSGIIYEQYF
-	TRBV20-1	TRBJ2-1	-	TGCAGTGCCACAGACTATGCCGGCAATGAGCAGTTCTTC	CSATDYAGNEQFF
-	TRBV5-1	TRBJ2-7	many	TGCGCCAGCAGCGGCACCGGGATTCTAGAGCAGTACTTC	CASSGTGILEQYF
TRBD1	TRBV7-8	TRBJ2-2	few	TGTGCCAGCAGCTTGACGGGACAGGGGGCCGGGGAGCTGTTTTTT	CASSLTGQGAGELFF
TRBD2	TRBV12-5	TRBJ2-5	many	TGTGCTAGTGGCCTAGGACTAGCGATACTTCCTACCCAGTACTTC	CASGLGLAILPTQYF
-	TRBV29-1	TRBJ2-5	few	TGCAGCGTTGAAGAGACCCAGTACTTC	CSVEETQYF
TRBD2	TRBV6-5	TRBJ2-2	many	TGTGCCAGCAGTTACAGTGGTAGCGGGAGGTCTGCGAACACCGGGGAGCTGTTTTTT	CASSYSGSGRSANTGELFF
TRBD1	TRBV5-1	TRBJ1-1	many	TGCGCCAGCAGCTTGGCCGGGACAGGGGGGGCTGAAGCTTTCTTT	CASSLAGTGGAEAFF
-	TRBV28	TRBJ1-5	-	TGTGCCAGCAGTTTAGGACGGCTCAATCAGCCCCAGCATTTT	CASSLGRLNQPQHF
TRBD1	TRBV7-3	TRBJ2-1	-	TGTGCCAGCAGCACCACAGGGGTTGGGGCGAATGAGCAGTTCTTC	CASSTTGVGANEQFF
TRBD1	TRBV7-9	TRBJ1-1	-	TGTGCCAGCAGCTCGGGACAGAGCTTACTGAACACTAAAGCTTTCTTT	CASSSGQSLLNTKAFF
TRBD2	TRBV7-2	TRBJ2-7	many	TGTGCCAGCAGCCCTAGGACTAGCGTTGGTTACGAGCAGTACTTC	CASSPRTSVGYEQYF
-	TRBV28	TRBJ2-1	many	TGTGCCAGCAGTTTAATTACGGCAGGGTTCGGTGAAAATGAGCAGTTCTTC	CASSLITAGFGENEQFF
-	TRBV9	TRBJ2-1	few	TGTGCCAGCAGCGTAACGGACAGTTCCTACAATGAGCAGTTCTTC	CASSVTDSSYNEQFF
TRBD1	TRBV20-1	TRBJ1-2	few	TGCAGTGCTAGTAAAGCAGGGGGCGACTATGGCTACACCTTC	CSASKAGGDYGYTF
-	TRBV13	TRBJ2-7	many	TGTGCCAGCAGCTTGAGGGTAGGCTCCTACGAGCAGTACTTC	CASSLRVGSYEQYF
-	TRBV2	TRBJ1-2	many	TGTGCCAGCAGTACCGGACAGACCTATGGCTACACCTTC	CASSTGQTYGYTF
-	TRBV7-6	TRBJ2-3	few	TGTGCCAGCAGCTCGTTACTTGGGGCGTTAACAGATACGCAGTATTTT	CASSSLLGALTDTQYF
-	TRBV5-4	TRBJ1-6	-	TGTGCCAGCAGCTTATTGCTCCGGGGAGGCTATAATTCACCCCTCCACTTT	CASSLLLRGGYNSPLHF
-	TRBV20-1	TRBJ2-1	few	TGCAGTGCTAGAGATCTATCTGGGGATGAGCAGTTCTTC	CSARDLSGDEQFF
-	TRBV29-1	TRBJ2-7	many	TGCAGCGTGGGACACAGGAACCCATCCTACGAGCAGTACTTC	CSVGHRNPSYEQYF
-	TRBV5-1	TRBJ2-2	many	TGCGCCAGCAGCTTGGCGGCGAACGCGAACACCGGGGAGCTGTTTTTT	CASSLAANANTGELFF
-	TRBV11-2	TRBJ1-4	few	TGTGCCAGCAGCTTTGAGGGGGGCACTAATGAAAAACTGTTTTTT	CASSFEGGTNEKLFF
TRBD2	TRBV15	TRBJ2-5	-	TGTGCCACCAGCAGCGGGACTAGCGCGACCCAAGAGACCCAGTACTTC	CATSSGTSATQETQYF
-	TRBV28	TRBJ2-5	many	TGTGCCAGCAGTGCCATGGGGACCCAGTACTTC	CASSAMGTQYF
-	TRBV18	TRBJ2-7	-	TGTGCCAGCTCCCCTGGGCCTGACGTCTCCTACGAGCAGTACTTC	CASSPGPDVSYEQYF
-	TRBV18	TRBJ2-2	-	TGTGCCAGCTCCGGTGGGTTCACCGGGGAGCTGTTTTTT	CASSGGFTGELFF
TRBD2	TRBV20-1	TRBJ2-1	many	TGCAGTGCCCAAGGGACTAGCGGGAGGGGGGTCTACAATGAGCAGTTCTTC	CSAQGTSGRGVYNEQFF
-	TRBV7-9	TRBJ1-5	few	TGTGCCAGCAGCTTAGGTGAAGGGCATCAGCCCCAGCATTTT	CASSLGEGHQPQHF